The next 16 T cell receptor beta chains were all read from a single sample in a study of cytomegalovirus exposure and HLA in healthy donors. The PCR contained 60 Vbeta and 13 Jbeta primers. Sequencing was performed with immunoSEQ multiplex PCR; in TCRdb, only in-frame clones are kept and a portion is missing. The data contain about 130,000 clones, less than 80% of them seen just once; the ten biggest clones take up approximately 2%. Sequenced sample: PBMCs. Every receptor here comes from a man aged 50 or older in good health and CMV-seronegative.

The V call is TRBV19, the J call TRBJ1-6; the match to TRBD1 covers 7 bases. Germline V CDR1 and CDR2: LNHDA, SQIVND (reference sequence). The CDR3 covers 15 residues. The V segment lost 5 bases and the J segment 9 bases; nucleotides outside the gene matches: 10. CDR3 sequence: CASSVVGTVGSPLHF. The CDR3 DNA is TGTGCCAGTAGTGTGGTAGGGACAGTTGGTTCACCCCTCCACTTT.

This chain joins TRBV9 and TRBJ1-4; 10 positions agree with TRBD1. V lost 3 bases and J lost 3; bases outside the gene matches: 11. Looked up from germline, CDR1 is SGDLS and CDR2 is YYNGEE. The CDR3 extends over 18 amino acids. The CDR3 bases are TGTGCCAGCAGCGGACCGGGACAGGGGAAGGAAGCTAATGAAAAACTGTTTTTT. Amino acid sequence: CASSGPGQGKEANEKLFF. Complete variable domain (other parts from reference TRBV9 and TRBJ1-4): DSGVTQTPKHLITATGQRVTLRCSPRSGDLSVYWYQQSLDQGLQFLIQYYNGEERAKGNILERFSAQQFPDLHSELNLSSLELGDSALYFCASSGPGQGKEANEKLFFGSGTQLSVL.

The gene calls are TRBV5-4 and TRBJ2-5; 7 bases line up with TRBD1. The CDR3 has 13 residues. The junction had 3 bases not matched to a gene; V was cut back by 4 bases and J by 3 bases. The germline CDR1 and CDR2 sequences are SGHNT and YYREEE (reference sequence). CDR3 amino acids: CASSRDSKETQYF. CDR3 coding DNA: TGTGCCAGCAGCCGGGACAGTAAAGAGACCCAGTACTTC.

This chain connects TRBV9 to TRBJ1-3; D gene ambiguous. The ends were cut back, 5 bases at V and 0 bases at J, with 18 bases in the middle. CDR1 is SGDLS and CDR2 is YYNGEE in the germline V gene. The CDR3 runs 17 residues. As DNA, the CDR3 is TGTGCCAGCAGTCGTAGCTCGGTCCCGAGCTCTGGAAACACCATATATTTT. Its translation: CASSRSSVPSSGNTIYF.

The chain uses TRBV18 and TRBJ2-5, with TRBD1 as a possible D gene (6 bases). Between the trimmed V and J ends, which lost 3 bases and 5 bases, there was a span of 13 bases. This CDR3 comprises 14 residues. Germline V CDR1 and CDR2: KGHSH, LQKENI. The CDR3 loop reads CASSPVGAQETQYF. The DNA of the CDR3 is TGTGCCAGCTCACCGGTGGGGGCCCAGGAGACCCAGTACTTC. The variable domain in full, with the rest retrieved from reference TRBV18 and TRBJ2-5, is NAGVMQNPRHLVRRRGQEARLRCSPMKGHSHVYWYRQLPEEGLKFMVYLQKENIIDESGMPKERFSAEFPKEGPSILRIQQVVRGDSAAYFCASSPVGAQETQYFGPGTRLLVL.

This chain connects TRBV5-5 to TRBJ1-3; no reliable D call. This CDR3 spans 16 amino acids. CDR1 and CDR2 (germline): SGHKS, YYEKEE (reference sequence). With 6 bases removed from V and 4 bases from J, the gap between germline ends came to 20 bases. The CDR3 region is CASTLPDPGSGNTIYF. The CDR3 DNA sequence: TGTGCCAGCACCCTCCCCGACCCGGGTTCGGGAAACACCATATATTTT.

The V call is TRBV7-8, the J call TRBJ1-1, with D unclear. The CDR3 extends over 14 amino acids. Germline loops: CDR1 SGHVS, CDR2 FQNEAQ. Trimming left V 7 bases short and J 5 bases short, with 17 bases between. CDR3 sequence reads: CASTPLTSGTEAFF. CDR3 nucleotide sequence: TGTGCCAGCACCCCCTTGACAAGTGGGACTGAAGCTTTCTTT.

This chain connects TRBV4-3 to TRBJ1-1; D may be TRBD1 (5 bases). There are 15 residues in the CDR3. Germline CDR1 LGHNA, CDR2 YSLEER. The germline V and J ends were trimmed by 0 bases and 5 bases, with 13 bases remaining between them. As DNA, the CDR3 is TGCGCCAGCAGCCAAGATAGGGGCTTCGGGACTGAAGCTTTCTTT. This gives the protein CASSQDRGFGTEAFF.

The chain carries TRBV25-1 and TRBJ1-5; D gene ambiguous. V lost 4 bases, J lost 4 bases, and 14 bases lay in between. Germline CDR1 and CDR2: MGHDK and SYGVNS. The CDR3 spans 15 residues. CDR3 nucleotide sequence: TGTGCCAGCAGTGTTCAGACTCACCCGAATCAGCCCCAGCATTTT. Translation: CASSVQTHPNQPQHF.

The chain joins TRBV7-8 to TRBJ1-5; possible D gene TRBD1, 6 bases. The V end lost 0 bases, the J end lost 0 bases, and 12 bases lay between the germline ends. This CDR3 has 17 amino acids. Germline CDR1 is SGHVS and CDR2 is FQNEAQ. The CDR3 sequence: CASSLARGGYSNQPQHF. CDR3 sequence (DNA): TGTGCCAGCAGCTTAGCGAGAGGGGGATATAGCAATCAGCCCCAGCATTTT.

The V call is TRBV5-1, the J call TRBJ2-1, with TRBD2 as a possible D gene (7 bases). The CDR3 spans 17 residues. V was clipped by 1 base and J by 1 base, with 15 bases between them. The germline CDR1 and CDR2 sequences are SGHRS and YFSETQ. CDR3 in DNA: TGCGCCAGCAGCTTGTGGGGGGGCCTAGAATCCTACAATGAGCAGTTCTTC. This gives the protein CASSLWGGLESYNEQFF. Together with reference TRBV5-1 and TRBJ2-1, the CDR3 gives the full variable domain: KAGVTQTPRYLIKTRGQQVTLSCSPISGHRSVSWYQQTPGQGLQFLFEYFSETQRNKGNFPGRFSGRQFSNSRSEMNVSTLELGDSALYLCASSLWGGLESYNEQFFGPGTRLTVL.

V is TRBV5-1 and J is TRBJ2-2; 7 bases match TRBD1. Germline loops: CDR1 SGHRS, CDR2 YFSETQ. The CDR3 runs to 16 residues. With 0 bases clipped from V and 2 bases from J, the junction kept 4 bases outside the gene matches. CDR3 coding DNA: TGCGCCAGCAGCTTGGAAGGACAGGCTAACACCGGGGAGCTGTTTTTT. It encodes CASSLEGQANTGELFF.

In its sample, this clone was seen once. The chain recombines TRBV7-6 with TRBJ2-1; D ambiguous. This CDR3 comprises 12 residues. Germline CDR1 SGHVS, CDR2 FNYEAQ. Deletions cut 0 bases from V and 10 bases from J, with 7 bases between. The CDR3 DNA is TGTGCCAGCAGCTTAGCATACGGGGAGCAGTTCTTC. Amino acids: CASSLAYGEQFF.

The rearrangement joins TRBV30 to TRBJ2-5, with 7 bases aligning to TRBD2. With 2 bases clipped from V and 5 bases from J, the junction kept 2 bases outside the gene matches. In germline, CDR1 is GTSNPN, CDR2 SVGIG (reference sequence). This CDR3 is built from 12 residues. CDR3 protein: CAWSLAVETQYF. CDR3 in DNA: TGTGCCTGGAGTCTAGCGGTGGAGACCCAGTACTTC.

V is TRBV19 and J is TRBJ1-2; D is unclear. The V gene lost 6 bases and the J gene lost 4 bases, with 18 bases spanning the gap. The CDR3 spans 15 residues. CDR1 and CDR2 (germline): LNHDA, SQIVND (reference sequence). The CDR3 sequence: CASSPPSQAGYGYTF. Written as DNA, the CDR3 is TGTGCCAGTAGCCCCCCGAGTCAGGCGGGCTATGGCTACACCTTC.

This clone was seen just once. The rearrangement links TRBV5-8 to TRBJ1-6, with D unresolved. V lost 2 bases and J 10 bases, leaving 22 bases between the germline ends. This CDR3 comprises 17 residues. Germline loops: CDR1 SGHTS, CDR2 YDEGEE. The chain's CDR3 is CASSFKDSGPTGSPLHF. As DNA, the CDR3 is TGTGCCAGCAGCTTCAAAGATAGCGGCCCGACCGGGTCACCCCTCCACTTT.